Following are 32 T cell receptor beta chains from one sample sequenced in a study of identical twins. MiXCR, run by TCRdb on the 5' RACE reads, gives a single entry per CDR3 protein. This table has 260,000 or so distinct CDR3 sequences, approximately 7.3% appearing once. These same records also appear under a second study, on yellow fever vaccine responses in identical twins.

Sequenced: CD8+ T cells sorted from blood. The origin of the receptors is a woman in her late teens or twenties in good health.

This clonotype occurred a few times. This chain connects TRBV20-1 to TRBJ2-7, with 8 bases lining up with TRBD2. The trim removed 6 bases at V and 1 base at J, leaving 8 bases unmatched. Germline CDR1 reads DFQATT; CDR2 reads SNEGSKA (reference sequence). The CDR3 contains 14 residues. The CDR3 bases are TGCAGTGCATCGACTAGCGCGGGGTCCTACGAGCAGTACTTC. Protein sequence: CSASTSAGSYEQYF.

This clonotype was counted between two and nine times. The genes are TRBV4-1 and TRBJ2-1; TRBD2 might be the D (5 bases). The CDR3 has 16 amino acids. The germline V gene encodes CDR1 MGHRA and CDR2 YSYEKL. Trimming shortened V by 1 base and J by 10 bases, and 20 bases separated the two germline ends. CDR3 nucleotides: TGCGCCAGCAGCCAAGTTCATCCTAGCTCTTTAGGGGAGCAGTTCTTC. As protein: CASSQVHPSSLGEQFF.

This clonotype was seen a handful of times. The gene calls are TRBV4-1 and TRBJ1-2, with a tentative D call TRBD1 (5 bases). The CDR3 is 14 residues long. Germline loops: CDR1 MGHRA, CDR2 YSYEKL. Between the trimmed V and J ends, which lost 4 bases and 8 bases, there was a span of 17 bases. The DNA for the CDR3 is TGCGCCAGCAGCCCACGGTGGGACTCGGACGGCTACACCTTC. It codes for CASSPRWDSDGYTF.

J is TRBJ2-1 and V is TRBV3-1; D ambiguous. The V end was cut by 4 bases, the J end by 2 bases, with 18 bases between. Germline assignment: CDR1 LGHDT and CDR2 YNNKEL (reference sequence). CDR3 length: 17 amino acids. In nucleotides, the CDR3 is TGTGCCAGCAGCCCGCTTCGGTGGCAGTCACCCTACAATGAGCAGTTCTTC. Its protein product is CASSPLRWQSPYNEQFF.

There are many counts of this clonotype. The chain couples TRBV6-5 to TRBJ2-5; weak D call: TRBD2 (6 bases). V lost 5 bases, J lost 5 bases, and 9 bases lay in between. This CDR3 comprises 12 residues. Germline V lookup: CDR1 MNHEY, CDR2 SVGAGI. The CDR3 DNA follows: TGTGCCAGCAGTAAAGGGAGGGAGACCCAGTACTTC. Amino acids: CASSKGRETQYF.

There are a few counts of this clonotype. The rearrangement uses TRBV12-3 or TRBV12-4 and TRBJ2-1; D not resolved. This CDR3 region has 15 residues. The V end lost 8 bases, the J end lost 10 bases, and 24 bases lay between the germline ends. For the CDR3, the DNA is TGTGCCAGCTCAGATGAGGCCTTTGGCGCAGCGGAGCAGTTCTTC. It specifies CASSDEAFGAAEQFF.

The chain employs TRBV7-9 and TRBJ2-3; 10 nucleotides match TRBD1. Germline V gives CDR1 SEHNR, CDR2 FQNEAQ (reference sequence). The CDR3 extends over 16 amino acids. The junction had 7 bases not matched to a gene; V was cut back by 5 bases and J by 2 bases. The CDR3 region is CASSDGGTGVTDTQYF. The DNA of the CDR3 is TGTGCCAGCAGCGACGGGGGGACAGGGGTCACAGATACGCAGTATTTT. The full variable domain, in which reference TRBV7-9 and TRBJ2-3 provide the parts outside the CDR3, is DTGVSQNPRHKITKRGQNVTFRCDPISEHNRLYWYRQTLGQGPEFLTYFQNEAQLEKSRLLSDRFSAERPKGSFSTLEIQRTEQGDSAMYLCASSDGGTGVTDTQYFGPGTRLTVL.

This clonotype appeared a few times. The chain has TRBV25-1 and TRBJ2-4, with 7 nucleotides matching TRBD2. Germline-derived CDR1 and CDR2 are MGHDK and SYGVNS. J lost 1 base, V lost 0 bases, and 6 bases had no gene match. This CDR3 comprises 17 residues. CDR3 bases: TGTGCCAGCAGTGAATATGTGGGGGGGGAGGCCAAAAACATTCAGTACTTC. It encodes CASSEYVGGEAKNIQYF. The entire variable domain, with the rest obtained from reference TRBV25-1 and TRBJ2-4, is as follows: EADIYQTPRYLVIGTGKKITLECSQTMGHDKMYWYQQDPGMELHLIHYSYGVNSTEKGDLSSESTVSRIRTEHFPLTLESARPSHTSQYLCASSEYVGGEAKNIQYFGAGTRLSVL.

This clonotype was seen many times. The V and J genes are TRBV28 and TRBJ2-7; perhaps TRBD1 as D (6 bases). CDR3 length equals 14 residues. CDR1 and CDR2 from the germline V gene are MDHEN and SYDVKM. Trimming shortened V by 5 bases and J by 5 bases, and 16 bases separated the two germline ends. DNA of the CDR3: TGTGCCAGCAGTCCCACAGGGTATGGGGACGAGCAGTACTTC. This sequence encodes CASSPTGYGDEQYF. The entire variable domain, with the rest obtained from reference TRBV28 and TRBJ2-7, is as follows: DVKVTQSSRYLVKRTGEKVFLECVQDMDHENMFWYRQDPGLGLRLIYFSYDVKMKEKGDIPEGYSVSREKKERFSLILESASTNQTSMYLCASSPTGYGDEQYFGPGTRLTVT.

This clonotype was detected only a few times. The CDR3 protein is CASSLEPGDTEAFF. The CDR3 nucleotides read TGTGCCAGCAGTTTGGAGCCGGGGGACACTGAAGCTTTCTTT. The V call is TRBV6-5, the J call TRBJ1-1, with D perhaps TRBD1 (5 bases). The V gene's germline CDR1 is MNHEY and CDR2 SVGAGI. Trimming removed 4 bases from V and 3 bases from J, with 12 bases in between. CDR3 length: 14 amino acids.

V is TRBV2 and J is TRBJ2-1, with 11 bases matching TRBD2. V lost 7 bases to trimming and J lost 5 bases; unmatched junction nucleotides: 13. This CDR3 is built from 17 residues. Looked up from germline, CDR1 is SNHLY and CDR2 is FYNNEI. The CDR3 DNA reads as TGTGCCAGCATGGGGGAGGCTAGCGGGAGGTTAGACAATGAGCAGTTCTTC. Protein product: CASMGEASGRLDNEQFF.

In this sample, this clonotype turned up many times. The rearrangement links TRBV6-5 to TRBJ2-1; D remains ambiguous. The length of the CDR3 is 11 residues. V shed 6 bases and J shed 8 bases, with 8 bases lying between them. Germline V lookup: CDR1 MNHEY, CDR2 SVGAGI. The CDR3 sequence is CASRLGDEQFF. For the CDR3, the DNA is TGTGCCAGCAGGCTTGGGGATGAGCAGTTCTTC.

V gene TRBV7-9 combines with J gene TRBJ2-7; D call uncertain. V gave up 4 bases and J gave up 0 bases, with 4 bases separating them. The CDR3 runs 12 residues. CDR1 SEHNR and CDR2 FQNEAQ come from the germline V gene (reference sequence). The CDR3: CASSSYSYEQYF. The CDR3 DNA reads TGTGCCAGCAGCTCCTACTCCTACGAGCAGTACTTC.

A few counts support this clonotype. The genes are TRBV12-3 or TRBV12-4 and TRBJ2-2; D is unresolved. The CDR3 is 14 amino acids. Trimming removed 5 bases from V and 5 bases from J, with 12 bases in between. The CDR3 loop reads CASSPLGRTGELFF. CDR3 nucleotides: TGTGCCAGCAGTCCTTTAGGAAGAACCGGGGAGCTGTTTTTT.

The J gene is TRBJ2-1, the V gene TRBV4-1, with D tentatively TRBD1 (6 bases). Trimming cost V 3 bases and J 9 bases, with 15 bases left between them. This CDR3 has 14 amino acids. Germline CDR1 is MGHRA and CDR2 is YSYEKL. The CDR3 DNA sequence: TGCGCCAGCAGCCAGGACAAACAGGGCTTTGAGCAGTTCTTC. It encodes CASSQDKQGFEQFF.

The rearrangement uses TRBV2 and TRBJ2-5, with 7 bases identical to TRBD2. This CDR3 region has 16 residues. Germline-derived CDR1 and CDR2 are SNHLY and FYNNEI. Unmatched junction bases numbered 10, after V lost 4 bases and J lost 2 bases. CDR3 in DNA: TGTGCCAGCAGTGGTCCCCGGGACTATTCTCAAGAGACCCAGTACTTC. The encoded protein is CASSGPRDYSQETQYF. Combining the CDR3 with reference TRBV2 and TRBJ2-5 gives the whole variable domain EPEVTQTPSHQVTQMGQEVILRCVPISNHLYFYWYRQILGQKVEFLVSFYNNEISEKSEIFDDQFSVERPDGSNFTLKIRSTKLEDSAMYFCASSGPRDYSQETQYFGPGTRLLVL.

This clonotype was counted a few times. J is TRBJ2-5 and V is TRBV2; 7 nucleotides agree with TRBD1. With V trimmed by 3 bases and J by 0 bases, 1 base remained unmatched. Germline assignment: CDR1 SNHLY and CDR2 FYNNEI. The length of the CDR3 is 14 residues. CDR3: CASSDRGYQETQYF. The CDR3 nucleotides read TGTGCCAGCAGTGACAGGGGGTACCAAGAGACCCAGTACTTC.

This clonotype was seen a few times. The chain is built from TRBV7-3 and TRBJ2-3; perhaps D is TRBD1 or TRBD2 (6 bases each). V shed 5 bases and J shed 11 bases, with 17 bases lying between them. The germline CDR1 and CDR2 sequences are SGHTA and FQGTGA. This CDR3 contains 13 residues. The CDR3 here is CASSSPEEGGQYF. In nucleotides, the CDR3 is TGTGCCAGCAGCAGCCCTGAGGAGGGGGGGCAGTATTTT.

A few counts support this clonotype. The chain uses TRBV2 and TRBJ2-1, with D possibly matching TRBD2 (5 bases). Germline V gene lookup returns CDR1 SNHLY and CDR2 FYNNEI. V was trimmed by 0 bases and J by 6 bases, leaving 12 bases between them. The CDR3 totals 15 residues. CDR3 protein: CASSEAVGSRNEQFF. DNA of the CDR3: TGTGCCAGCAGTGAAGCCGTTGGGAGCCGCAATGAGCAGTTCTTC.

This clonotype was seen repeatedly, ten times or more. CDR3 residues: CASSLDTVAGGAYGYTF. As DNA, the CDR3 is TGCGCCAGCAGCTTGGATACCGTTGCAGGGGGCGCATATGGCTACACCTTC. The chain employs TRBV5-1 and TRBJ1-2, with TRBD1 matching over 8 bases. V shed 0 bases and J 5 bases; nucleotides not matched to a gene: 12. The CDR3 runs to 17 residues. Germline CDR1 is SGHRS and CDR2 is YFSETQ.

This clonotype has a handful of counts. The genes are TRBV6-1 and TRBJ2-3; D tentatively fits TRBD1 or TRBD2 (5 bases each). The CDR3 is 15 amino acids. The germline V and J ends were trimmed by 6 bases and 3 bases, with 16 bases remaining between them. The germline gives CDR1 MNHNS, CDR2 SASEGT. CDR3 protein: CASRAIGTRTDTQYF. The CDR3 DNA reads as TGTGCCAGCAGAGCTATTGGGACGCGGACAGATACGCAGTATTTT.

This clonotype showed up just a few times. CDR3 in amino acids: CASSPRSMPSGGHNEQFF. CDR3 in DNA: TGTGCCAGCAGCCCCCGAAGCATGCCATCGGGGGGTCACAATGAGCAGTTCTTC. The V call is TRBV7-8, the J call TRBJ2-1; 7 bases fit TRBD2. In germline, CDR1 is SGHVS, CDR2 FQNEAQ. The CDR3 totals 18 residues. Trimming cost V 5 bases and J 5 bases; bases outside gene matches: 18.

This clonotype came up many times. The chain joins TRBV6-5 to TRBJ1-2; 8 bases line up with TRBD1. The CDR3 is made up of 17 amino acids. Germline V gene sequence: CDR1 MNHEY, CDR2 SVGAGI. With 0 bases clipped from V and 3 bases from J, the junction kept 9 bases outside the gene matches. The CDR3 bases are TGTGCCAGCAGTTACTCGTCCGTAGGACAGGGTCACTATGGCTACACCTTC. Translation gives CASSYSSVGQGHYGYTF.

V and J are TRBV7-9 and TRBJ1-5; 11 bases are shared with TRBD1. This CDR3 contains 16 residues. In germline, CDR1 is SEHNR, CDR2 FQNEAQ (reference sequence). Trimming at V came to 5 bases and at J to 7 bases, leaving 10 bases not matched to a gene. The CDR3 DNA reads TGTGCCAGCAGCCCTGGGACAGGGGGGGGCGACCAGCCCCAGCATTTT. Encoded protein: CASSPGTGGGDQPQHF.

In its sample, this clonotype was seen a few times. The chain uses TRBV7-9 and TRBJ2-7; D remains ambiguous. This CDR3 comprises 13 residues. Looked up from germline, CDR1 is SEHNR and CDR2 is FQNEAQ (reference sequence). Trimming took off 2 bases at V and 0 bases at J, with 5 bases between the two ends. CDR3 sequence (DNA): TGTGCCAGCAGCTTATTAGTCTCCTACGAGCAGTACTTC. Encoded protein: CASSLLVSYEQYF.

This clonotype was seen ten or more times. The chain links TRBV10-3 to TRBJ2-1; D is uncertain. V was cut by 0 bases and J by 9 bases, with 6 bases left in between. Germline V lookup: CDR1 ENHRY, CDR2 SYGVKD. The CDR3 has 12 residues. CDR3 in amino acids: CAISESNREQFF. The CDR3, as DNA: TGTGCCATCAGTGAGTCCAACCGTGAGCAGTTCTTC.

This clonotype was observed many times. J is TRBJ2-5 and V is TRBV11-2; the D gene is possibly TRBD1 (5 bases). CDR1 and CDR2 (germline): SGHAT, FQNNGV. Trimming shortened V by 5 bases and J by 2 bases, and 15 bases separated the two germline ends. This CDR3 is built from 15 residues. CDR3 coding DNA: TGTGCCAGCAGCCTCCCAACGTACAGGCAAGAGACCCAGTACTTC. It yields the protein CASSLPTYRQETQYF. Based on the CDR3 plus reference TRBV11-2 and TRBJ2-5, the full variable domain is EAGVAQSPRYKIIEKRQSVAFWCNPISGHATLYWYQQILGQGPKLLIQFQNNGVVDDSQLPKDRFSAERLKGVDSTLKIQPAKLEDSAVYLCASSLPTYRQETQYFGPGTRLLVL.

The sample holds many counts of this clonotype. The CDR3 spells CASSLFGIEQYV. The CDR3 region has the DNA TGTGCCAGCAGCTTATTCGGGATCGAGCAGTACGTC. The chain uses TRBV7-9 and TRBJ2-7, with D perhaps TRBD2 (5 bases). There are 12 residues in the CDR3. Germline V gene lookup returns CDR1 SEHNR and CDR2 FQNEAQ (reference sequence). Trimming removed 2 bases from V and 6 bases from J, with 8 bases in between.

This clonotype was counted many times. The chain couples TRBV5-6 to TRBJ2-2; the D gene could be TRBD1 or TRBD2 (5 bases each). V lost 6 bases, J lost 4 bases, and 22 bases lay in between. From germline, CDR1 is SGHDT and CDR2 YYEEEE. The CDR3 sequence is 17 residues long. CDR3 residues: CASTWEMGEGITGELFF. CDR3 nucleotides: TGTGCCAGCACCTGGGAGATGGGGGAAGGAATCACCGGGGAGCTGTTTTTT.

This chain connects TRBV15 to TRBJ2-7; D is unresolved. This CDR3 contains 13 residues. The V and J ends lost 5 bases and 3 bases respectively, with 11 bases between them. Looked up from germline, CDR1 is LNHNV and CDR2 is YYDKDF (reference sequence). CDR3 nucleotide sequence: TGTGCCACCAGCTTTTACAGAAACTACGAGCAGTACGTC. Translated, it gives CATSFYRNYEQYV.

This clonotype showed up just a few times. The V and J genes are TRBV11-2 and TRBJ2-7, with D maybe TRBD2 (5 bases). Trimming left V 5 bases short and J 3 bases short, with 17 bases between. The V gene's germline CDR1 is SGHAT and CDR2 FQNNGV. This CDR3 comprises 15 residues. CDR3 amino acids: CASSATPGMNYEQYF. CDR3 nucleotides: TGTGCCAGCAGCGCTACTCCGGGAATGAACTACGAGCAGTACTTC.

This clonotype was seen only a few times. The gene calls are TRBV3-1 and TRBJ2-2; no clear D. The CDR3 consists of 15 residues. V lost 8 bases and J 1 base, leaving 14 bases between the germline ends. CDR1 is LGHDT and CDR2 is YNNKEL in the germline V gene (reference sequence). For the CDR3, the DNA is TGTGCCAGCTATGCATGGGAAGGGAACACCGGGGAGCTGTTTTTT. Its translation: CASYAWEGNTGELFF.